A few counts support the clone carrying this TCR beta chain. Its antigen is as yet unknown. These data are taken from a study of T-cell reconstitution after alpha-beta-depleted transplantation in children. Points from the study as a whole: Recipient T cells and thymic progenitors that survived were the source of the high TCRbeta diversity seen at day 60 in some patients. Reportedly, only several hundred clones from non-depleted graft cells drove alpha-beta T-cell counts at about two months. A year had passed since transplant, and T-cell counts and diversity by then came mostly from newly produced T cells.

Using unique molecular identifiers, the investigators prepared the TCRbeta library. MiXCR was run by TCRdb on the PCR reads, yielding one entry per CDR3 protein. The sample yields 700,000 to 950,000 distinct CDR3 sequences, approximately 15% seen once. CDR1 and CDR2 (germline): LNHNV, YYDKDF (reference sequence). The CDR3 runs 15 residues. The J segment lost 6 bases and the V segment lost 5 bases, leaving 11 bases of the junction unmatched. This chain uses TRBV15 with TRBJ2-3; 7 positions agree with TRBD1. The TCR originated in a male patient between 5 and 17 years old who had a stem cell transplant for acute lymphoblastic leukemia, so the T cells may come from the graft donor. This material consisted of PBMCs, mostly from graft donor cells, taken 360 days after TCRalphabeta/CD19-depleted stem cell transplant. CDR3 sequence: CATSGRQGLMDTQYF. CDR3 nucleotides: TGTGCCACCAGCGGGCGACAGGGTCTGATGGATACGCAGTATTTT.